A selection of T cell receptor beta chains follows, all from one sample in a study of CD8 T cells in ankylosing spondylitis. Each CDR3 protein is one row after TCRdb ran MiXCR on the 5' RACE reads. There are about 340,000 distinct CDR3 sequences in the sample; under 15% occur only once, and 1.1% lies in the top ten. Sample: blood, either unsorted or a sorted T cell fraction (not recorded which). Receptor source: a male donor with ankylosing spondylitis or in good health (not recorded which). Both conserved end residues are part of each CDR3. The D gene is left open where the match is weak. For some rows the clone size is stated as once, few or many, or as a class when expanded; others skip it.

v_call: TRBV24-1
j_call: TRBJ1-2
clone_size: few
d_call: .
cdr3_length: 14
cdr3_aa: CATSDRQVTYGYTF
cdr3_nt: TGTGCCACCAGTGATCGACAGGTTACTTATGGCTACACCTTC

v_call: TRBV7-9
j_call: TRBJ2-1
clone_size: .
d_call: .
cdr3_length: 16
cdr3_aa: CASSLGGVVSPNEQFF
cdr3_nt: TGTGCCAGCAGCCTCGGTGGCGTCGTTTCGCCAAATGAGCAGTTCTTC

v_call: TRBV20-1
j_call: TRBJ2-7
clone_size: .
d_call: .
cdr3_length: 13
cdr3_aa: CSASPGPSYEQYF
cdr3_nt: TGCAGTGCTAGCCCAGGGCCCTCCTACGAGCAGTACTTC

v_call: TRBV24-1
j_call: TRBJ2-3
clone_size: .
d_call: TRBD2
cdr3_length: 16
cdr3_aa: CATSSGTSGRGDTQYF
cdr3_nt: TGTGCCACCAGCAGCGGGACTAGCGGGAGAGGAGATACGCAGTATTTT

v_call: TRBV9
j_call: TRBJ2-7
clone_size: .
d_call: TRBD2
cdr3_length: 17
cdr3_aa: CASSPGLGLAGPNEQYF
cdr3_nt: TGTGCCAGCAGCCCCGGGCTGGGACTAGCGGGGCCTAACGAGCAGTACTTC

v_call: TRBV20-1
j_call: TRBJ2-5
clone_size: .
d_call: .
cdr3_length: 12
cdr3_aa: CSAIRDLETQYF
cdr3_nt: TGCAGTGCTATTAGGGATTTAGAGACCCAGTACTTC

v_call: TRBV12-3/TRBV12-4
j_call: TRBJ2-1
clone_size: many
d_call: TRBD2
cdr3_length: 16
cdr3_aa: CASSSPSSGSYNEQFF
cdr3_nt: TGTGCCAGCAGCAGCCCTTCTAGCGGGAGCTACAATGAGCAGTTCTTC

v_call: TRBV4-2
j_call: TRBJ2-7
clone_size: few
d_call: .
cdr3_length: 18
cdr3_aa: CASSLAESTSSDPYEQYF
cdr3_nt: TGTGCCAGCAGCCTCGCTGAGAGTACCAGCTCGGACCCCTACGAGCAGTACTTC

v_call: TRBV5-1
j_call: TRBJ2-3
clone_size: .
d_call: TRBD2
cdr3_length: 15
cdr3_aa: CASTSSGRASDTQYF
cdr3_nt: TGCGCCAGCACGTCTAGCGGGAGGGCTTCAGATACGCAGTATTTT

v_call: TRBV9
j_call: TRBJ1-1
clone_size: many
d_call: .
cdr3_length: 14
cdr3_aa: CASSVDRVNTEAFF
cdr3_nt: TGTGCCAGCAGCGTAGACAGGGTGAACACTGAAGCTTTCTTT

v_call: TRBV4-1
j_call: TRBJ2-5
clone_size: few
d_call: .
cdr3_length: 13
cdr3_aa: CASSQIGRETQYF
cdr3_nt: TGCGCCAGCAGCCAAATAGGCAGAGAGACCCAGTACTTC

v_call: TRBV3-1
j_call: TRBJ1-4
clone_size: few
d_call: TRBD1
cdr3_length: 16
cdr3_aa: CASSQGTGPTNEKLFF
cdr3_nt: TGTGCCAGCAGCCAAGGGACAGGTCCAACTAATGAAAAACTGTTTTTT

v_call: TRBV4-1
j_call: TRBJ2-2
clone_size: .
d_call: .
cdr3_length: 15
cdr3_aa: CASSSGAGNTGELFF
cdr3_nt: TGCGCCAGCAGCTCCGGGGCAGGGAACACCGGGGAGCTGTTTTTT

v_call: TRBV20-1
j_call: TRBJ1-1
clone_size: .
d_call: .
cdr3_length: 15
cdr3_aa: CSARIPGAMNTEAFF
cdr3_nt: TGCAGTGCTAGGATACCAGGGGCCATGAACACTGAAGCTTTCTTT

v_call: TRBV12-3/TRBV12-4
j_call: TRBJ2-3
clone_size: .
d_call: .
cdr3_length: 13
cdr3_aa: CASSFLGRDTQYF
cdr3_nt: TGTGCCAGCAGTTTTCTGGGAAGGGATACGCAGTATTTT

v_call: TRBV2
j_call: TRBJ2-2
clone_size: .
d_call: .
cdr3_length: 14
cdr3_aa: CASSDSSYTGELFF
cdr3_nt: TGTGCCAGCAGTGACTCCTCTTACACCGGGGAGCTGTTTTTT

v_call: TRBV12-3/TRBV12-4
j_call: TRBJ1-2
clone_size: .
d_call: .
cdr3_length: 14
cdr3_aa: CASRLSGQRRGYTF
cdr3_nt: TGTGCCAGCAGACTTTCGGGACAAAGGAGAGGCTACACCTTC

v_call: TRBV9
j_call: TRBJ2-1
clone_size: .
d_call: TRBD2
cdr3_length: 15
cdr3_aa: CASSVESGTRNEQFF
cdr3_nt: TGTGCCAGCAGCGTTGAATCCGGGACTAGGAATGAGCAGTTCTTC

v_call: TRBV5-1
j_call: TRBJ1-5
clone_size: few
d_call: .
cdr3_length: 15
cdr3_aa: CASREGLYSNQPQHF
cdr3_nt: TGCGCCAGCAGGGAGGGACTCTATAGCAATCAGCCCCAGCATTTT

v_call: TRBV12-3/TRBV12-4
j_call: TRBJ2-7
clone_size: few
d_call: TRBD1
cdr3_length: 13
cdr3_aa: CASTRDRTYEQYF
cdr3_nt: TGTGCCAGCACCCGGGACAGGACCTACGAGCAGTACTTC

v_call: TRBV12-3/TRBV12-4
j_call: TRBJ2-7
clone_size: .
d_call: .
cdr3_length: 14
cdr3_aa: CASSSAPPTYEQYF
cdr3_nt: TGTGCCAGCAGCTCAGCTCCTCCTACCTACGAGCAGTACTTC

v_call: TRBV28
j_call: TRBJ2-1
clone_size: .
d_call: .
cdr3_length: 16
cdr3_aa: CASSSERAFPHNEQFF
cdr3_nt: TGTGCCAGCAGTTCCGAGCGGGCGTTCCCGCACAATGAGCAGTTCTTC

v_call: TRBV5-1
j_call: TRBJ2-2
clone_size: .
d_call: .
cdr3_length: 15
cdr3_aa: CASSLEASSGGELFF
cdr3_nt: TGCGCCAGCAGCTTGGAGGCTAGTAGTGGCGGGGAGCTGTTTTTT

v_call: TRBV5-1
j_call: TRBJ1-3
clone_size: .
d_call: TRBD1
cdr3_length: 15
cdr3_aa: CASSREGQGSNTIYF
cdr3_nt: TGCGCCAGCAGCCGAGAGGGACAGGGGTCGAACACCATATATTTT

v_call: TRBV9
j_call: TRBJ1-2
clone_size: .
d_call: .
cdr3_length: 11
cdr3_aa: CASSASPSLTF
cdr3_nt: TGTGCCAGCAGCGCTTCCCCGTCCCTCACCTTC

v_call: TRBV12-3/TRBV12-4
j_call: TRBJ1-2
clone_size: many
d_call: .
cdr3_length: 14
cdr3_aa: CASAPSLKSYGYTF
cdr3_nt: TGTGCCAGCGCACCCTCTTTAAAGAGCTATGGCTACACCTTC

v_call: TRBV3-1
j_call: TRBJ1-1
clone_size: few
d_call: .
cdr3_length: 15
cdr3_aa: CASSHTGTGNTEAFF
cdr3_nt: TGTGCCAGCAGCCATACCGGGACGGGGAACACTGAAGCTTTCTTT

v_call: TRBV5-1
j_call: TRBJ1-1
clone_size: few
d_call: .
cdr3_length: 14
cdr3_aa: CASSLRGDLAEAFF
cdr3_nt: TGCGCCAGCAGCTTGAGAGGAGACCTCGCTGAAGCTTTCTTT

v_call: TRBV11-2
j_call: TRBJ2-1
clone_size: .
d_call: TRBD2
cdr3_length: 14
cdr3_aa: CASSGTSGHNEQFF
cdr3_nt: TGTGCCAGCAGCGGGACTAGCGGGCACAATGAGCAGTTCTTC

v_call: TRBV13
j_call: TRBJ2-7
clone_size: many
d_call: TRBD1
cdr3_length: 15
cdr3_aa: CASSLPGQGASEQYF
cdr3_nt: TGTGCCAGCAGCCTCCCGGGACAGGGGGCTTCCGAGCAGTACTTC

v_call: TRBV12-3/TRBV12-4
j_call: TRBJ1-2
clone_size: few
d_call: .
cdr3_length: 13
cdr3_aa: CASSRTAFQGYTF
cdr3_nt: TGTGCCAGCAGTCGGACAGCTTTTCAAGGCTACACCTTC

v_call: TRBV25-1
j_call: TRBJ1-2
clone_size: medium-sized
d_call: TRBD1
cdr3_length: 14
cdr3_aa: CASSRERDRRGYTF
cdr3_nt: TGTGCCAGCTCCCGGGAACGGGACAGAAGGGGCTACACCTTC

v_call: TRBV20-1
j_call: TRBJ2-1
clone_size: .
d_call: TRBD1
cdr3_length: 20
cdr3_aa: CSARVPPGQVGLSSYNEQFF
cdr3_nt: TGCAGTGCTAGAGTCCCCCCGGGACAGGTAGGGCTCAGCTCCTACAATGAGCAGTTCTTC

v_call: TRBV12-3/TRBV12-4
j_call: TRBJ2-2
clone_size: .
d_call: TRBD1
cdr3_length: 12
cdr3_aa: CASGRGTGELFF
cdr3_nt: TGTGCCAGCGGCAGGGGGACCGGGGAGCTGTTTTTT

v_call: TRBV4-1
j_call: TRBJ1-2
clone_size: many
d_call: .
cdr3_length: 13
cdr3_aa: CASSRPSAYGYTF
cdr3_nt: TGCGCCAGCAGCCGTCCATCCGCTTATGGCTACACCTTC

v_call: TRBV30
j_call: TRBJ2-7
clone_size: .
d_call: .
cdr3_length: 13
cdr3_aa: CAWSVARGGEQYF
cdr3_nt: TGTGCCTGGAGTGTAGCCAGGGGAGGGGAGCAGTACTTC

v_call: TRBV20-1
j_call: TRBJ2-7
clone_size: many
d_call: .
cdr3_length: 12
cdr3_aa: CSARDQAYEQYF
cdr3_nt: TGCAGTGCTAGAGACCAGGCCTACGAGCAGTACTTC

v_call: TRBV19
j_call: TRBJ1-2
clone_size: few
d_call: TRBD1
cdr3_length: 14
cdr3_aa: CASSEDRGMYGYTF
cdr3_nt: TGTGCCAGTAGTGAAGACAGGGGGATGTACGGCTACACCTTC

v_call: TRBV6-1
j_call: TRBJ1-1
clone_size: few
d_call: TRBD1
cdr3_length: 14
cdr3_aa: CASRWDRLNTEAFF
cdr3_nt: TGTGCCAGCAGATGGGACAGATTGAACACTGAAGCTTTCTTT

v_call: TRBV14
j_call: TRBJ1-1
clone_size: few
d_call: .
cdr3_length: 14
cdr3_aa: CASSQSIPPSRAFF
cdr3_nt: TGTGCCAGCAGCCAGTCCATCCCTCCCTCAAGGGCTTTCTTT

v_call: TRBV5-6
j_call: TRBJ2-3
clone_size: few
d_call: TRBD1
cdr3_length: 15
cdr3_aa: CASSGPRQGRDTQYF
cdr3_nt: TGTGCCAGCAGCGGACCTCGACAGGGAAGGGATACGCAGTATTTT

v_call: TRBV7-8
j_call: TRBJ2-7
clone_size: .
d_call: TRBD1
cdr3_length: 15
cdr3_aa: CASSLNTGGQSEQYF
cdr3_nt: TGTGCCAGCAGCTTAAACACAGGGGGCCAGAGCGAGCAGTACTTC

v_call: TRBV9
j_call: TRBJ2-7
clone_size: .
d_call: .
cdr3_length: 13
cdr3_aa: CASSDIGSHEQYF
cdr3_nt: TGTGCCAGCAGCGATATTGGGTCCCACGAGCAGTACTTC

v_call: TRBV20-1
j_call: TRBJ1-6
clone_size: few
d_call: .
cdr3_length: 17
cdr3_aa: CSARLPTGTPVNSPLHF
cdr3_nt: TGCAGTGCTAGACTCCCGACAGGCACACCCGTTAATTCACCCCTCCACTTT

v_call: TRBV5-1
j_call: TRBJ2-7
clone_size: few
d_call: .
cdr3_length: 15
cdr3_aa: CASSYSGSSSYEQYF
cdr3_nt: TGCGCCAGCAGCTATAGCGGATCGAGCTCCTACGAGCAGTACTTC

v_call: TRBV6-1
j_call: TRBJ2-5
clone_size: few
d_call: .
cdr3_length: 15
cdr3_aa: CASIRVGPSEETQYF
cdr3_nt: TGTGCCAGCATAAGGGTGGGACCATCAGAAGAGACCCAGTACTTC

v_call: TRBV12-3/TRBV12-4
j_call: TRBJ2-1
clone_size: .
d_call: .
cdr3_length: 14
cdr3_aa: CASSNRGGDNEQFF
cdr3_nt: TGTGCCAGCAGTAACAGGGGGGGAGACAATGAGCAGTTCTTC

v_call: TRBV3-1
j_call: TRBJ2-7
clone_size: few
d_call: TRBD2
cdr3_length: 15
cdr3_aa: CASSQEWNSGNEQYF
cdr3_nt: TGTGCCAGCAGCCAAGAGTGGAATAGCGGGAACGAGCAGTACTTC

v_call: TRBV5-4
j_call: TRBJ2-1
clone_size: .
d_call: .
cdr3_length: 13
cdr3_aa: CASSLGQDNEQFF
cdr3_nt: TGTGCCAGCAGCTTGGGACAGGACAATGAGCAGTTCTTC